The 30 T cell receptor beta chains below were found in one sample sequenced in a study of PD-1 blockade in mismatch repair-deficient tumors. Produced via immunoSEQ multiplex PCR; TCRdb's table is partial and in-frame only. The table shows about 110,000 clones, with about 80% occurring only once. This sample comprised peripheral blood, obtained roughly 13 months after starting pembrolizumab. Every receptor here comes from an adult with mismatch repair-deficient cancer.

This sequence joins TRBV5-1 and TRBJ2-1; TRBD2 matches at 13 bases. Trimming cost V 2 bases and J 7 bases; bases outside gene matches: 12. Germline CDR1 SGHRS, CDR2 YFSETQ. CDR3 length: 18 residues. The CDR3 DNA reads as TGCGCCAGCAGCTTCCTAGGACTAGCGGGAGCATCAGGAAATGAGCAGTTCTTC. Its translation is CASSFLGLAGASGNEQFF.

The rearrangement uses TRBV5-4 and TRBJ1-2; 10 positions match TRBD1. The CDR3 length is 15 residues. Germline V CDR1 and CDR2: SGHNT, YYREEE (reference sequence). V shed 1 base, J shed 8 bases, and the junction held 8 bases outside the gene matches. The CDR3 nucleotides read TGTGCCAGCAGCTTGAGGGGACAGGGGTGGGGAGGCTACACCTTC. This codes for CASSLRGQGWGGYTF.

The V call is TRBV27, the J call TRBJ2-2, with D maybe TRBD1 (5 bases). CDR3 length: 15 amino acids. The V end lost 3 bases, the J end lost 2 bases, and 10 bases lay between the germline ends. Germline CDR1 reads MNHEY; CDR2 reads SMNVEV (reference sequence). The CDR3 loop is CASSFSTGNTGELFF. CDR3 coding DNA: TGTGCCAGCAGTTTCAGCACAGGCAACACCGGGGAGCTGTTTTTT.

This chain connects TRBV15 to TRBJ2-1; 14 bases match TRBD2. V was clipped by 4 bases and J by 9 bases; unmatched bases: 8. Germline lookup yields CDR1 LNHNV and CDR2 YYDKDF (reference sequence). This CDR3 is 16 amino acids long. CDR3 bases: TGTGCCACCAGCAAGGGACTAGCGGGAGTTTTAGGTGAGCAGTTCTTC. Translation gives CATSKGLAGVLGEQFF.

In this sample, this clone turned up a few times. The genes are TRBV9 and TRBJ2-1; no clear D gene. V was cut by 4 bases and J by 4 bases, with 9 bases left in between. Germline V gene lookup returns CDR1 SGDLS and CDR2 YYNGEE. There are 13 residues in the CDR3. In DNA form, the CDR3 reads TGTGCCAGCAGCCAAAGTGAGTACAATGAGCAGTTCTTC. Amino acid sequence: CASSQSEYNEQFF.

On this clone: Other DNA sequences in the same sample also yield this CDR3. The chain has TRBV11-2 and TRBJ2-5, with 11 bases fitting TRBD2. Germline V lookup: CDR1 SGHAT, CDR2 FQNNGV. This CDR3 region has 16 residues. Trimming removed 3 bases from V and 5 bases from J; junction bases left unmatched: 8. The CDR3 protein is CASSFGTSGSWETQYF. CDR3 DNA sequence: TGTGCCAGCAGCTTTGGCACTAGCGGGAGTTGGGAGACCCAGTACTTC.

This sequence joins TRBV7-9 and TRBJ2-1; 7 nucleotides match TRBD2. J lost 8 bases, V lost 5 bases, and 15 bases had no gene match. This CDR3 region has 16 residues. CDR1 and CDR2 from the germline V gene are SEHNR and FQNEAQ (reference sequence). The CDR3 coding sequence is TGTGCCAGCAGCAACCCGGGGCTTGGGGGGGGTTATGAGCAGTTCTTC. The encoded protein is CASSNPGLGGGYEQFF.

The J gene is TRBJ2-5, the V gene TRBV5-1; tentatively, D is TRBD1 or TRBD2 (5 bases each). Germline CDR1 reads SGHRS; CDR2 reads YFSETQ. Trimming removed 0 bases from V and 2 bases from J, with 11 bases in between. This CDR3 is 15 amino acids long. DNA of the CDR3: TGCGCCAGCAGCTTGGCCCAGGGACCACAAGAGACCCAGTACTTC. Encoded protein: CASSLAQGPQETQYF. Full variable domain (outside the CDR3, taken from reference TRBV5-1 and TRBJ2-5): KAGVTQTPRYLIKTRGQQVTLSCSPISGHRSVSWYQQTPGQGLQFLFEYFSETQRNKGNFPGRFSGRQFSNSRSEMNVSTLELGDSALYLCASSLAQGPQETQYFGPGTRLLVL.

The rearrangement uses TRBV6-5 and TRBJ1-1; the D is unclear. The CDR3 loop spans 13 amino acids. Trimming removed 4 bases from V and 0 bases from J, with 6 bases in between. CDR1 is MNHEY, CDR2 SVGAGI, per germline. The CDR3 loop is CASSSALNTEAFF. The CDR3 DNA reads TGTGCCAGCAGTTCAGCCTTGAACACTGAAGCTTTCTTT.

The chain links TRBV11-2 to TRBJ2-3; TRBD2 might be the D (5 bases). Trimming removed 2 bases from V and 0 bases from J, with 9 bases in between. This CDR3 region has 15 residues. The germline CDR1 and CDR2 sequences are SGHAT and FQNNGV. In DNA form, the CDR3 reads TGTGCCAGCAGCTTATTCGGCGGGAGCACAGATACGCAGTATTTT. Its translation: CASSLFGGSTDTQYF.

The chain has TRBV5-8 and TRBJ2-1; 8 bases align to TRBD1. Trimming cost V 0 bases and J 7 bases; bases outside gene matches: 6. CDR1 is SGHTS and CDR2 is YDEGEE in the germline V gene. The CDR3 length is 15 residues. The CDR3 spells CASSLAPGGWNEQFF. In DNA form, the CDR3 reads TGTGCCAGCAGCTTGGCCCCAGGGGGCTGGAATGAGCAGTTCTTC. The full variable domain, completed using reference TRBV5-8 and TRBJ2-1, is EAGVTQSPTHLIKTRGQQATLRCSPISGHTSVYWYQQALGLGLQFLLWYDEGEERNRGNFPPRFSGRQFPNYSSELNVNALELEDSALYLCASSLAPGGWNEQFFGPGTRLTVL.

The rearrangement links TRBV7-9 to TRBJ2-1, with 15 bases aligning to TRBD2. V lost 4 bases, J lost 6 bases, and 4 bases stayed unmatched. The germline V gene encodes CDR1 SEHNR and CDR2 FQNEAQ (reference sequence). This CDR3 is 16 amino acids long. For the CDR3, the DNA is TGTGCCAGCAGCTCTCCGGGACTAGCGGGAGGCAATGAGCAGTTCTTC. It translates to CASSSPGLAGGNEQFF.

J is TRBJ2-5 and V is TRBV10-3, with D tentatively TRBD2 (5 bases). This CDR3 comprises 13 residues. Trimming shortened V by 10 bases and J by 0 bases, and 12 bases separated the two germline ends. Germline V gene lookup returns CDR1 ENHRY and CDR2 SYGVKD. CDR3 sequence reads: CATHGVDQETQYF. CDR3 coding DNA: TGTGCCACACACGGGGTGGACCAAGAGACCCAGTACTTC.

This clone appeared once. V and J are TRBV5-4 and TRBJ2-7; TRBD2 matches at 10 bases. This CDR3 comprises 13 residues. Trimming took 10 bases from V and 1 from J; bases not matched to a gene: 5. CDR1 and CDR2 (germline): SGHNT, YYREEE (reference sequence). CDR3: CAGLAERSYEQYF. In DNA form, the CDR3 reads TGTGCCGGACTAGCGGAACGATCCTACGAGCAGTACTTC.

This clone occurred a few times. The rearrangement uses TRBV7-9 and TRBJ2-7; the match to TRBD2 covers 7 bases. V shed 1 base, J shed 3 bases, and the junction held 3 bases outside the gene matches. This CDR3 is built from 14 residues. Germline values: CDR1 SEHNR, CDR2 FQNEAQ (reference sequence). For the CDR3, the DNA is TGTGCCAGCAGCTTAGAGGGAGGGATCTACGAGCAGTACTTC. Amino acid sequence: CASSLEGGIYEQYF.

The gene calls are TRBV6-5 and TRBJ2-1; 10 bases align to TRBD2. The CDR3 totals 15 residues. The germline gives CDR1 MNHEY, CDR2 SVGAGI. J was trimmed by 5 bases and V by 2 bases; bases with no gene match: 3. The CDR3 region has the DNA TGTGCCAGCAGTTACGGGACTAGCGTAGACAATGAGCAGTTCTTC. Its translation is CASSYGTSVDNEQFF.

The DNA of the CDR3 is TGTGCCAGCAGCCCTTTAAGGGGGGGGTACGAGCAGTACTTC. Translation: CASSPLRGGYEQYF. V gene TRBV7-2 combines with J gene TRBJ2-7; perhaps TRBD2 as D (7 bases). Trimming left V 5 bases short and J 4 bases short, with 15 bases between. The germline gives CDR1 SGHTA, CDR2 FQGNSA. CDR3 length equals 14 residues.

CDR3 nucleotide sequence: TGTGCCTGGAGCCTTTCCCGAGAAGAGACCCAGTACTTC. Protein sequence: CAWSLSREETQYF. The chain links TRBV30 to TRBJ2-5; no reliable D call. V lost 3 bases, J lost 3 bases, and 11 bases lay in between. This CDR3 contains 13 residues. Germline loops: CDR1 GTSNPN, CDR2 SVGIG (reference sequence).

This clone was found a few times. The chain carries TRBV4-1 and TRBJ2-1; D perhaps matches TRBD2 (6 bases). The germline V gene has CDR1 MGHRA and CDR2 YSYEKL. Trimming took 4 bases from V and 7 from J, leaving 23 bases between them. This CDR3 has 17 amino acids. CDR3 nucleotides: TGCGCCAGCAGCCGCGAGGAAGGGTGGGAGGAGCGGAATGAGCAGTTCTTC. Translation: CASSREEGWEERNEQFF.

V gene TRBV14 combines with J gene TRBJ2-7, with 11 nucleotides matching TRBD2. The CDR3 covers 20 residues. The germline gives CDR1 SGHDN, CDR2 FVKESK. The V gene end was trimmed by 0 bases and the J gene end by 6 bases; junction bases not matched to a gene: 19. The CDR3 nucleotides are TGTGCCAGCAGCCAAGAAAGGAGGCCCGGGGAGCCTAGCGGGAGGCCCGAGCAGTACTTC. It translates to CASSQERRPGEPSGRPEQYF. The full variable domain, in which reference TRBV14 and TRBJ2-7 provide the parts outside the CDR3, is EAGVTQFPSHSVIEKGQTVTLRCDPISGHDNLYWYRRVMGKEIKFLLHFVKESKQDESGMPNNRFLAERTGGTYSTLKVQPAELEDSGVYFCASSQERRPGEPSGRPEQYFGPGTRLTVT.

The DNA of the CDR3 is TGTGCCAGCAGTATGACTAGCGGGTCCTACAATGAGCAGTTCTTC. It yields the protein CASSMTSGSYNEQFF. V is TRBV27 and J is TRBJ2-1, with 10 bases identical to TRBD2. The length of the CDR3 is 15 residues. V was clipped by 5 bases and J by 1 base; unmatched bases: 2. CDR1 is MNHEY, CDR2 SMNVEV, per germline (reference sequence).

This clone was seen more than once but under ten times. The rearrangement links TRBV2 to TRBJ2-4; possible D gene TRBD2, 5 bases. CDR1 is SNHLY, CDR2 FYNNEI, per germline. This CDR3 comprises 13 residues. Trimming removed 2 bases from V and 10 bases from J, with 12 bases in between. The CDR3 nucleotides read TGTGCCAGCAGTGAAAGTTCTGAGGGTATTCAGTACTTC. This codes for CASSESSEGIQYF.

CDR3 bases: TGCGCCAGCAGCTTGGAGGGGGCTACTAGCACAGATACGCAGTATTTT. As protein: CASSLEGATSTDTQYF. The rearrangement links TRBV5-1 to TRBJ2-3; 7 nucleotides agree with TRBD1. The CDR3 contains 16 residues. The germline CDR1 and CDR2 sequences are SGHRS and YFSETQ. J lost 0 bases, V lost 0 bases, and 4 bases had no gene match.

This chain joins TRBV18 and TRBJ1-4, with 10 positions matching TRBD1. This CDR3 spans 19 amino acids. V lost 3 bases, J lost 0 bases, and 10 bases stayed unmatched. Germline V gene sequence: CDR1 KGHSH, CDR2 LQKENI. DNA for the CDR3: TGTGCCAGCTCACCTTTCTCCGGGACAGGGGATGCAACTAATGAAAAACTGTTTTTT. Amino acid sequence: CASSPFSGTGDATNEKLFF.

This clone was observed a single time. The gene calls are TRBV7-8 and TRBJ2-5, with D perhaps TRBD1 (7 bases). CDR1 is SGHVS and CDR2 is FQNEAQ in the germline V gene. V lost 5 bases, J lost 7 bases, and 20 bases lay in between. The CDR3 has 15 residues. In nucleotides, the CDR3 is TGTGCCAGCAGCAAAGGAACGTCCCAGGGGGGGACCCAGTACTTC. It encodes CASSKGTSQGGTQYF.

The V call is TRBV14, the J call TRBJ2-7, with D maybe TRBD2 (6 bases). CDR1 is SGHDN, CDR2 FVKESK, per germline. The CDR3 totals 13 residues. Trimming shortened V by 4 bases and J by 1 base, and 8 bases separated the two germline ends. CDR3 loop: CASSLRGSYEQYF. In nucleotides, the CDR3 is TGTGCCAGCAGCCTCCGGGGGTCCTACGAGCAGTACTTC.

This sequence joins TRBV7-9 and TRBJ1-1, with a tentative D call TRBD1 (5 bases). Germline V gives CDR1 SEHNR, CDR2 FQNEAQ (reference sequence). The V end lost 2 bases, the J end lost 0 bases, and 7 bases lay between the germline ends. This CDR3 contains 14 residues. CDR3 amino acids: CASSLSGMNTEAFF. The DNA for the CDR3 is TGTGCCAGCAGCTTATCAGGGATGAACACTGAAGCTTTCTTT.

The chain uses TRBV10-3 and TRBJ1-1; 10 bases are a match to TRBD1. The junction had 14 bases not matched to a gene; V was cut back by 4 bases and J by 0 bases. Per germline, CDR1 ENHRY and CDR2 SYGVKD. The CDR3 is made up of 19 amino acids. The CDR3 DNA follows: TGTGCCATCAGTGGACAGCCGGGACAGGGGTCTACCATGAACACTGAAGCTTTCTTT. Its translation is CAISGQPGQGSTMNTEAFF.

This clone was observed a handful of times. V gene TRBV16 combines with J gene TRBJ2-1, with TRBD2 identical over 10 bases. This CDR3 spans 17 amino acids. Germline V lookup: CDR1 KGHSY, CDR2 FQNENV. The V segment lost 2 bases and the J segment 4 bases; nucleotides outside the gene matches: 8. Written as DNA, the CDR3 is TGTGCCAGCAGCCAAAAAGGACTAGCGGATGAATACAATGAGCAGTTCTTC. Translating it yields CASSQKGLADEYNEQFF.

V usage is TRBV14 and J usage is TRBJ2-1; 9 bases fit TRBD1. The V gene's germline CDR1 is SGHDN and CDR2 FVKESK. Trimming took 4 bases from V and 6 from J; bases not matched to a gene: 4. CDR3 length: 14 amino acids. The CDR3 DNA reads TGTGCCAGCAGCCGGGACAGGGAATCCAATGAGCAGTTCTTC. Translation gives CASSRDRESNEQFF.